Each of the 5 T cell receptor beta chains below was sequenced from the same sample in a study of PD-1 blockade in classical Hodgkin lymphoma. Each of the patients experienced relapse following autologous stem cell transplantation, and their brentuximab vedotin exposure differed. Sequencing was performed with immunoSEQ multiplex PCR; in TCRdb, only in-frame clones are kept and a portion is missing. The sample lists more than 50,000 clones, more than 75% occurring once. This sample comprised peripheral blood mononuclear cells (PBMCs), obtained at baseline. The origin of the receptors is a human donor with classical Hodgkin lymphoma.

V usage is TRBV5-1 and J usage is TRBJ1-2; possible D gene TRBD1, 6 bases. There are 16 residues in the CDR3. Deletions cut 4 bases from V and 7 bases from J, with 23 bases between. The V gene's germline CDR1 is SGHRS and CDR2 YFSETQ. The CDR3 DNA reads TGCGCCAGCAGCCTGGAGGGGGGCCGGGGAAAAAGTGGCTACACCTTC. Encoded protein: CASSLEGGRGKSGYTF.

Note on this clone: Other DNA variants within this sample encode the same CDR3. V is TRBV5-1 and J is TRBJ2-7; D may be TRBD2 (6 bases). Germline V gives CDR1 SGHRS, CDR2 YFSETQ. V lost 4 bases and J 3 bases, leaving 8 bases between the germline ends. The CDR3 length is 12 residues. The CDR3 loop reads CASSPGVYEQYF. CDR3 coding DNA: TGCGCCAGCAGCCCGGGGGTCTACGAGCAGTACTTC. The entire variable domain, with the rest obtained from reference TRBV5-1 and TRBJ2-7, is as follows: KAGVTQTPRYLIKTRGQQVTLSCSPISGHRSVSWYQQTPGQGLQFLFEYFSETQRNKGNFPGRFSGRQFSNSRSEMNVSTLELGDSALYLCASSPGVYEQYFGPGTRLTVT.

The chain couples TRBV11-2 to TRBJ2-5, with D tentatively TRBD1 or TRBD2 (5 bases each). Trimming stripped 5 bases from V and 1 base from J, with 14 bases between. The CDR3 extends over 15 amino acids. Per germline, CDR1 SGHAT and CDR2 FQNNGV. The CDR3 coding sequence is TGTGCCAGCAGCCGAGAGAGGGGCTCCCAAGAGACCCAGTACTTC. Translated, it gives CASSRERGSQETQYF.

This clone was recorded once. This chain joins TRBV5-1 and TRBJ2-7, with D possibly TRBD1 on 5 matching bases. The CDR3 contains 13 residues. V lost 4 bases to trimming and J lost 6 bases, with 14 bases between them. Germline V CDR1 and CDR2: SGHRS, YFSETQ. The CDR3 region has the DNA TGCGCCAGCAGCAAGGACACGTCTGGCGAGCAGTACTTC. The encoded protein is CASSKDTSGEQYF.

This clone was recorded once. The V and J genes are TRBV11-2 and TRBJ2-3; 8 positions match TRBD2. The CDR3 totals 16 residues. V lost 5 bases to trimming and J lost 2 bases; unmatched junction nucleotides: 9. Germline V gene lookup returns CDR1 SGHAT and CDR2 FQNNGV. The CDR3 protein is CASSPRREGNTDTQYF. CDR3 nucleotide sequence: TGTGCCAGCAGCCCCCGTCGGGAGGGTAACACAGATACGCAGTATTTT.